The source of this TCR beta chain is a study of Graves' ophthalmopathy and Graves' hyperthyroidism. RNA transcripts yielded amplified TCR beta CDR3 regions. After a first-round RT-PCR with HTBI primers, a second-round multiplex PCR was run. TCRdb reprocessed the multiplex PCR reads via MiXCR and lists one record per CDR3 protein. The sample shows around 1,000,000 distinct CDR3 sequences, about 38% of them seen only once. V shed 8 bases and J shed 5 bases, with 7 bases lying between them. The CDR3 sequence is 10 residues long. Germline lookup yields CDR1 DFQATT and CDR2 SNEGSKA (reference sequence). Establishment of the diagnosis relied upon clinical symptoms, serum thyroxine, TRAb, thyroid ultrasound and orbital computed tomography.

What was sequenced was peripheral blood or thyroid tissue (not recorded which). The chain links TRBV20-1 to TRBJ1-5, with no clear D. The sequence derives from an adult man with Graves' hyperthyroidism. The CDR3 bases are TGCAGTTTAATGCATCAGCCCCAGCATTTT. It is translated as CSLMHQPQHF.